The 27 T cell receptor beta chains given below trace back to one sample, sequenced in a study of T cells in pancreatic ductal adenocarcinoma. Surgery without prior neoadjuvant therapy was the treatment of the selected pancreatic ductal adenocarcinoma patients. This table comes from immunoSEQ multiplex PCR, and its TCRdb copy is limited to in-frame clones, with some not included. In the table there are over 100,000 clones, about 95% of which are singletons. The source material was PBMCs. All receptors come from a human donor with pancreatic ductal adenocarcinoma.

The rearrangement joins TRBV6-1 to TRBJ2-2, with 10 nucleotides matching TRBD1. The CDR3 runs 14 residues. Per the germline V gene, CDR1 is MNHNS and CDR2 is SASEGT. Trimming removed 7 bases from V and 3 bases from J; junction bases left unmatched: 2. CDR3 in DNA: TGTGCCAGCACGACAGGGGGCGACACCGGGGAGCTGTTTTTT. Protein sequence: CASTTGGDTGELFF.

The chain combines TRBV30 with TRBJ1-3; D ambiguous. Germline V gene sequence: CDR1 GTSNPN, CDR2 SVGIG (reference sequence). Trimming shortened V by 3 bases and J by 2 bases, and 11 bases separated the two germline ends. The CDR3 has 14 amino acids. This CDR3 reads CAWSAGLTGNTIYF. For the CDR3, the DNA is TGTGCCTGGAGCGCGGGCCTTACTGGAAACACCATATATTTT.

The chain employs TRBV27 and TRBJ2-3; tentatively, D is TRBD1 (7 bases). The CDR3 contains 14 residues. Germline CDR1 MNHEY, CDR2 SMNVEV (reference sequence). V lost 4 bases to trimming and J lost 4 bases, with 12 bases between them. CDR3 protein: CASSSRRGADTQYF. The CDR3 DNA follows: TGTGCCAGCAGTTCTCGCAGGGGGGCAGATACGCAGTATTTT.

The chain has TRBV27 and TRBJ2-1; 14 nucleotides line up with TRBD2. The CDR3 consists of 15 residues. Trimming took 6 bases from V and 7 from J; bases not matched to a gene: 5. Germline CDR1 is MNHEY and CDR2 is SMNVEV (reference sequence). The CDR3 DNA follows: TGTGCCAGCAGCCTGGGACTAGCGGGAGTTAATGAGCAGTTCTTC. As protein: CASSLGLAGVNEQFF.

The genes are TRBV15 and TRBJ2-7; tentative D call: TRBD1 (6 bases). V was pared by 2 bases and J by 12 bases, with 17 bases between. The CDR3 has 13 amino acids. The germline gives CDR1 LNHNV, CDR2 YYDKDF (reference sequence). The CDR3 loop is CATSRSGTPNRYF. CDR3 bases: TGTGCCACCAGCAGATCCGGGACACCCAATCGGTACTTC.

The rearrangement uses TRBV19 and TRBJ1-1, with D maybe TRBD1 (5 bases). Germline V gene sequence: CDR1 LNHDA, CDR2 SQIVND (reference sequence). This CDR3 has 15 residues. The ends were cut back, 4 bases at V and 2 bases at J, with 14 bases in the middle. Here the CDR3 reads CASSTQFDSNTEAFF. The CDR3 region has the DNA TGTGCCAGTAGTACCCAGTTCGACAGCAACACTGAAGCTTTCTTT.

The gene calls are TRBV25-1 and TRBJ2-2, with D possibly TRBD2 on 5 matching bases. This CDR3 contains 18 residues. The V and J ends lost 3 bases and 1 base respectively, with 18 bases between them. CDR1 is MGHDK and CDR2 is SYGVNS in the germline V gene. The CDR3 loop reads CASSDYRDNVWNTGELFF. DNA for the CDR3: TGTGCCAGCAGTGATTACCGGGATAACGTTTGGAACACCGGGGAGCTGTTTTTT.

Only one count was recorded for this clone. The chain couples TRBV5-8 to TRBJ2-7, with D possibly being TRBD1 (6 bases). Germline V lookup: CDR1 SGHTS, CDR2 YDEGEE. This CDR3 is 14 amino acids long. V was trimmed by 5 bases and J by 6 bases, leaving 18 bases between them. CDR3 in amino acids: CASRHPPNRVEQYF. For the CDR3, the DNA is TGTGCCAGCAGGCACCCCCCTAACAGGGTCGAGCAGTACTTC.

The J gene is TRBJ2-7, the V gene TRBV21-1; the listed D gene, TRBD2, was not tested against the DNA. TRBV21-1 counts as a pseudogene. This CDR3 is built from 16 residues. The CDR3 coding sequence is TGTGCCAGCAAGGTTCGCGGCGGGACGTTAACCTACGAGCAGTACTTC. Translation gives CASKVRGGTLTYEQYF.

The chain uses TRBV6-1 and TRBJ2-1; 9 nucleotides align to TRBD1. The J segment lost 7 bases and the V segment lost 8 bases, leaving 12 bases of the junction unmatched. Germline V gene lookup returns CDR1 MNHNS and CDR2 SASEGT. The CDR3 extends over 15 amino acids. CDR3 region: CASHSGTGSYNEQFF. In DNA, the CDR3 is TGTGCCAGCCATAGTGGGACAGGGTCGTATAATGAGCAGTTCTTC.

The V call is TRBV5-5, the J call TRBJ2-7, with 7 bases lining up with TRBD2. CDR3 length equals 15 residues. Trimming removed 4 bases from V and 1 base from J; junction bases left unmatched: 8. Germline loops: CDR1 SGHKS, CDR2 YYEKEE (reference sequence). The CDR3 nucleotides are TGTGCCAGCAGCCCCCAACCGGGAGGATCCTACGAGCAGTACTTC. Its translation: CASSPQPGGSYEQYF. Full variable domain (remainder filled in from reference TRBV5-5 and TRBJ2-7): DAGVTQSPTHLIKTRGQQVTLRCSPISGHKSVSWYQQVLGQGPQFIFQYYEKEERGRGNFPDRFSARQFPNYSSELNVNALLLGDSALYLCASSPQPGGSYEQYFGPGTRLTVT.

The J gene is TRBJ1-2, the V gene TRBV5-5, with 7 bases fitting TRBD1. The V gene's germline CDR1 is SGHKS and CDR2 YYEKEE (reference sequence). The trim removed 0 bases at V and 3 bases at J, leaving 2 bases unmatched. The CDR3 runs 14 residues. CDR3 region: CASSLGGQYYGYTF. CDR3 DNA: TGTGCCAGCAGCTTGGGGGGACAGTACTATGGCTACACCTTC.

The chain links TRBV10-3 to TRBJ2-7; D is unresolved. From germline, CDR1 is ENHRY and CDR2 SYGVKD. The ends were cut back, 2 bases at V and 5 bases at J, with 7 bases in the middle. This CDR3 spans 12 amino acids. CDR3 in amino acids: CAISETIHEQYF. As DNA, the CDR3 is TGTGCCATCAGTGAGACAATCCACGAGCAGTACTTC.

V usage is TRBV5-1 and J usage is TRBJ1-3; TRBD1 matches 7 bases. The V and J ends lost 5 bases and 3 bases, in that order; junction bases with no gene match: 8. Germline loops: CDR1 SGHRS, CDR2 YFSETQ. This CDR3 has 15 amino acids. This CDR3 reads CASSFWTGVGNTIYF. For the CDR3, the DNA is TGCGCCAGCAGTTTCTGGACAGGCGTTGGAAACACCATATATTTT.

This chain links TRBV27 with TRBJ2-1, with 10 bases matching TRBD2. CDR3 size: 16 residues. Trimming took 5 bases from V and 4 from J; bases not matched to a gene: 8. Looked up from germline, CDR1 is MNHEY and CDR2 is SMNVEV (reference sequence). CDR3 protein: CASSTRTSGQYNEQFF. CDR3 DNA sequence: TGTGCCAGCAGTACCCGGACTAGCGGACAGTACAATGAGCAGTTCTTC.

This clone has a handful of counts. This rearrangement joins TRBV5-1 to TRBJ2-3; TRBD2 matches at 9 bases. The CDR3 covers 15 residues. Per the germline V gene, CDR1 is SGHRS and CDR2 is YFSETQ. The V and J ends lost 4 bases and 2 bases, in that order; junction bases with no gene match: 5. CDR3 sequence reads: CASSELAGPTDTQYF. CDR3 nucleotide sequence: TGCGCCAGCAGCGAACTAGCGGGCCCCACAGATACGCAGTATTTT.

The chain joins TRBV9 to TRBJ2-7, with 7 bases lining up with TRBD2. CDR3 length: 15 amino acids. J gave up 2 bases and V 2 bases, and 7 bases lay outside the gene matches. Germline values: CDR1 SGDLS, CDR2 YYNGEE. CDR3 sequence: CASSVRSGPAYEQYF. In DNA, the CDR3 is TGTGCCAGCAGCGTGCGTAGCGGGCCTGCCTACGAGCAGTACTTC.

The chain uses TRBV9 and TRBJ1-5; no clear D gene. Deletions cut 7 bases from V and 2 bases from J, with 10 bases between. The CDR3 sequence is 13 residues long. CDR1 is SGDLS, CDR2 YYNGEE, per germline. In DNA form, the CDR3 reads TGTGCCAGCGGCCAACAAGGCAATCAGCCCCAGCATTTT. This codes for CASGQQGNQPQHF.

This sequence joins TRBV11-1 and TRBJ1-1; TRBD1 matches 7 bases. The CDR3 spans 12 residues. V shed 3 bases and J 11 bases; nucleotides not matched to a gene: 6. The germline CDR1 and CDR2 sequences are SGHAT and FQDESV (reference sequence). The CDR3 region has the DNA TGTGCCAGCAGCTTCCGGGACAGAAAGGCTTTCTTT. It is translated as CASSFRDRKAFF.

The V gene is TRBV10-3, the J gene TRBJ1-2, with 7 bases aligning to TRBD1. The V segment lost 3 bases and the J segment 8 bases; nucleotides outside the gene matches: 12. This CDR3 comprises 15 residues. Germline loops: CDR1 ENHRY, CDR2 SYGVKD. This chain's CDR3 is CAISDRDRAVLGYTF. CDR3 nucleotide sequence: TGTGCCATCAGTGATAGAGACAGGGCTGTTTTAGGCTACACCTTC.

This chain uses TRBV2 with TRBJ1-1; 7 nucleotides align to TRBD1. Germline V gene sequence: CDR1 SNHLY, CDR2 FYNNEI. V was pared by 6 bases and J by 4 bases, with 5 bases of the junction left unmatched. This CDR3 comprises 13 residues. CDR3 DNA: TGTGCCAGCAGAGAGGGACAGATCACTGAAGCTTTCTTT. Residues: CASREGQITEAFF.

This rearrangement joins TRBV5-1 to TRBJ2-7; a possible D gene is TRBD1 (6 bases). V dropped 2 bases and J dropped 2 bases, with 14 bases sitting between them. CDR1 and CDR2 from the germline V gene are SGHRS and YFSETQ. The CDR3 has 15 amino acids. CDR3: CASSFRTGWTYEQYF. Here the CDR3 DNA reads TGCGCCAGCAGCTTTCGTACAGGGTGGACCTACGAGCAGTACTTC.

DNA for the CDR3: TGCGCCAGCAGCCGGGACAGCGTTTCCGAGCAGTACTTC. Translating gives CASSRDSVSEQYF. The gene calls are TRBV10-1 and TRBJ2-7, with 7 bases lining up with TRBD1. The CDR3 sequence is 13 residues long. V was clipped by 6 bases and J by 6 bases; unmatched bases: 8. Germline values: CDR1 WNHNN, CDR2 SYGVQD (reference sequence).

This chain links TRBV10-3 with TRBJ2-2; tentative D call: TRBD2 (5 bases). Trimming stripped 11 bases from V and 3 bases from J, with 13 bases between. The CDR3 covers 13 residues. Germline V lookup: CDR1 ENHRY, CDR2 SYGVKD. CDR3 DNA sequence: TGTGCCTCAGCGGTCAGCCACACCGGGGAGCTGTTTTTT. It codes for CASAVSHTGELFF.

J is TRBJ2-7 and V is TRBV5-5, with D possibly matching TRBD1 (5 bases). With 2 bases removed from V and 1 base from J, the gap between germline ends came to 13 bases. Looked up from germline, CDR1 is SGHKS and CDR2 is YYEKEE (reference sequence). This CDR3 comprises 15 residues. In DNA form, the CDR3 reads TGTGCCAGCAGCTTTTCACCCGGACAATCCTACGAGCAGTACTTC. Translated: CASSFSPGQSYEQYF.

The CDR3: CASLTKGGRTEAFF. Here the CDR3 DNA reads TGTGCCAGCCTTACTAAGGGGGGGAGGACTGAAGCTTTCTTT. The chain has TRBV28 and TRBJ1-1; TRBD1 is a possible D gene (6 bases). Per the germline V gene, CDR1 is MDHEN and CDR2 is SYDVKM. The CDR3 covers 14 residues. The V gene lost 8 bases and the J gene lost 5 bases, with 18 bases spanning the gap.

The rearrangement links TRBV30 to TRBJ2-2; D is possibly TRBD2 (6 bases). The CDR3 contains 14 residues. The germline V gene encodes CDR1 GTSNPN and CDR2 SVGIG (reference sequence). V was trimmed by 2 bases and J by 4 bases, leaving 11 bases between them. The CDR3 bases are TGTGCCTGGAGTAGGGTGGAGGGCACCGGGGAGCTGTTTTTT. Protein: CAWSRVEGTGELFF.